This section outlines one T cell receptor (beta chain) sequence together with its context. The antigen is not known. These data come from a study of OX40 agonist ivuxolimab in advanced cancers. About the study: Ivuxolimab, an antibody acting as an agonist of OX40 (CD134), was used to treat patients. Three dose-escalation patients had partial responses: one with hepatocellular carcinoma and two with cutaneous melanoma. General study points: More expanded clones were found, on average, in CD8+ than in CD4+ T cells.

The assay was immunoSEQ multiplex PCR, and TCRdb's table has in-frame clones only and misses some. Among about 81,000 clones listed, about 86% were seen once. Sampling times: baseline, cycle 4 day 1, cycle 7 day 1. V was clipped by 9 bases and J by 7 bases; unmatched bases: 11. The germline CDR1 and CDR2 sequences are SNHLY and FYNNEI. This CDR3 contains 14 residues. The clonotype was recovered from an adult with an advanced solid tumor such as melanoma, head and neck, liver or kidney cancer. The J gene is TRBJ2-1, the V gene TRBV2; 8 bases are shared with TRBD1. The source material was CD4+ or CD8+ T cells sorted from blood, sampled in a trial of the OX40 agonist ivuxolimab. Here the CDR3 DNA reads TGTGCCAGAGAGAAATCACAGGGGGTGAATGAGCAGTTCTTC. Residues: CAREKSQGVNEQFF. Supplemented by reference TRBV2 and TRBJ2-1, the full variable domain reads EPEVTQTPSHQVTQMGQEVILRCVPISNHLYFYWYRQILGQKVEFLVSFYNNEISEKSEIFDDQFSVERPDGSNFTLKIRSTKLEDSAMYFCAREKSQGVNEQFFGPGTRLTVL.